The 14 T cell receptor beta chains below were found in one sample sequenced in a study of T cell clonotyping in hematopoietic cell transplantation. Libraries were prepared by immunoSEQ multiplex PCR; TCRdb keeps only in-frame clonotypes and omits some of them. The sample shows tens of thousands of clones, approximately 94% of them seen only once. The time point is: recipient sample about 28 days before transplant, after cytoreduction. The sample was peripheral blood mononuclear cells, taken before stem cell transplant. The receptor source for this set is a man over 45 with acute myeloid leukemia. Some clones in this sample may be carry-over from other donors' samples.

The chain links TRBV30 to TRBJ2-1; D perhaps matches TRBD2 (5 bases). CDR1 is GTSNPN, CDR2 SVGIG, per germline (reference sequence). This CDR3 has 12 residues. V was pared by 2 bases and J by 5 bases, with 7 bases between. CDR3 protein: CAWSSGNNEQFF. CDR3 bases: TGTGCCTGGAGTTCGGGAAACAATGAGCAGTTCTTC.

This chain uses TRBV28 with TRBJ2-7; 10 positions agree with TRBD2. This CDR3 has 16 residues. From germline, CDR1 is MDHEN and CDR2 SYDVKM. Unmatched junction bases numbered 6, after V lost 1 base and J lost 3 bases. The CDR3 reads CASSLSSGGLRYEQYF. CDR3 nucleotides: TGTGCCAGCAGTTTATCTAGCGGGGGCCTTCGCTACGAGCAGTACTTC.

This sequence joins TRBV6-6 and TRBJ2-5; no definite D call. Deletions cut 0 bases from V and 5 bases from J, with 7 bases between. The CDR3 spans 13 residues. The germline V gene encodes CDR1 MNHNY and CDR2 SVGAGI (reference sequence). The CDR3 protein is CASSYSSRETQYF. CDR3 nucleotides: TGTGCCAGCAGTTACTCGTCAAGGGAGACCCAGTACTTC.

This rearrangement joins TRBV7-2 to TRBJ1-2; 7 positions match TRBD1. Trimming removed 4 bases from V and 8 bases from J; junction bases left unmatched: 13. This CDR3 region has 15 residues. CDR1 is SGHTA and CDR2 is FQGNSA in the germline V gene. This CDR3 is CASSSEYRQGGGYTF. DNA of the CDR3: TGTGCCAGCAGCTCCGAATACAGACAGGGTGGGGGCTACACCTTC.

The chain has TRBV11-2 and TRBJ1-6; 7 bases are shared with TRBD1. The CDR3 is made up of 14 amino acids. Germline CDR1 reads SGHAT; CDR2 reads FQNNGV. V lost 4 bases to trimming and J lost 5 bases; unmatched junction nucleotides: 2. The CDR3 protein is CASSYRGNNSPLHF. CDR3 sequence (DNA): TGTGCCAGCAGCTACAGGGGCAATAATTCACCCCTCCACTTT.

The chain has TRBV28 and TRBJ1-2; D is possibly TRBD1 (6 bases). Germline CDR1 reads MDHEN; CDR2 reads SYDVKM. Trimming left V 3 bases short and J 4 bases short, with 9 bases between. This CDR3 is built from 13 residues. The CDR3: CASSLGAAYGYTF. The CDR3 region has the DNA TGTGCCAGCAGTTTGGGGGCAGCCTATGGCTACACCTTC.

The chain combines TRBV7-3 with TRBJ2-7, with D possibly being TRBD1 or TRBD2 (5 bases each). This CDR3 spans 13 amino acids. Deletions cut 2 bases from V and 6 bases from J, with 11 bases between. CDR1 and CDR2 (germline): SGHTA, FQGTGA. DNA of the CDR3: TGTGCCAGCAGCTTAGCCCGGGGCGGCGAGCAGTACTTC. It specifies CASSLARGGEQYF.

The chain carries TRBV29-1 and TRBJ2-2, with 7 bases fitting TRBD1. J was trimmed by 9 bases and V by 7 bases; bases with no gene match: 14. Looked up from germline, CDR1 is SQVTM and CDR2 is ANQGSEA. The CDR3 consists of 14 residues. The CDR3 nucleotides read TGCAGCGCTCTGTTCCGGGACAGCTTTCGGGAGCTGTTTTTT. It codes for CSALFRDSFRELFF.

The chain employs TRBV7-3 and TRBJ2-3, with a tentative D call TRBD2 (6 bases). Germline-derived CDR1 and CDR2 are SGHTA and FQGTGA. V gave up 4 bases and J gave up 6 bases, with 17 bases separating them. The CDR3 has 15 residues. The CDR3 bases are TGTGCCAGCAGCTCCTCCCCAGCGGGTACGGATACGCAGTATTTT. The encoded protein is CASSSSPAGTDTQYF. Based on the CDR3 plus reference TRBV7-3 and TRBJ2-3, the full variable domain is GAGVSQTPSNKVTEKGKYVELRCDPISGHTALYWYRQSLGQGPEFLIYFQGTGAADDSGLPNDRFFAVRPEGSVSTLKIQRTERGDSAVYLCASSSSPAGTDTQYFGPGTRLTVL.

The CDR3: CASSLDGYTF. CDR3 DNA: TGTGCCAGCAGCTTAGATGGCTACACCTTC. The chain has TRBV7-8 and TRBJ1-2; D is unclear. The CDR3 has 10 amino acids. CDR1 and CDR2 from the germline V gene are SGHVS and FQNEAQ. The germline V and J ends were trimmed by 1 base and 6 bases, with 0 bases remaining between them. The whole variable domain, remainder taken from reference TRBV7-8 and TRBJ1-2, is GAGVSQSPRYKVAKRGQDVALRCDPISGHVSLFWYQQALGQGPEFLTYFQNEAQLDKSGLPSDRFFAERPEGSVSTLKIQRTQQEDSAVYLCASSLDGYTFGSGTRLTVV.

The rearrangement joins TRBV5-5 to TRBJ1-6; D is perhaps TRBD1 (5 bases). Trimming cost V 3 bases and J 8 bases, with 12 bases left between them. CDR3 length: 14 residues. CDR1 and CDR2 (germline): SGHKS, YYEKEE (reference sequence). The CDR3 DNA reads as TGTGCCAGCAGCTCGCAGGGAGGGGATTCACCCCTCCACTTT. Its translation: CASSSQGGDSPLHF.

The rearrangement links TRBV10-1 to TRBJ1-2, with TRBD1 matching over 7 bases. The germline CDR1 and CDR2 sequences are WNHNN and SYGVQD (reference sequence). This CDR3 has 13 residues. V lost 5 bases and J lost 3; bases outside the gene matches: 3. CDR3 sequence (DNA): TGCGCCAGCAGTCATACAGGGGACTATGGCTACACCTTC. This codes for CASSHTGDYGYTF.

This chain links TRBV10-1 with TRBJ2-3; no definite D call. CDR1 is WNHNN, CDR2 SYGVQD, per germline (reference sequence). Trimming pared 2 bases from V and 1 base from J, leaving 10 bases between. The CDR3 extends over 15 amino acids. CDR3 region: CASSEGRQRTDTQYF. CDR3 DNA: TGCGCCAGCAGTGAGGGACGGCAGCGCACAGATACGCAGTATTTT.

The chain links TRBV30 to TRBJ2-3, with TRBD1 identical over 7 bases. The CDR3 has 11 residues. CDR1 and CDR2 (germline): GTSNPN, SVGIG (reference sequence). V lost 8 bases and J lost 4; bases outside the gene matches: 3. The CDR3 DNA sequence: TGTGCCCGTACAGGGGCAGATACGCAGTATTTT. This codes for CARTGADTQYF.